Listed below are T cell receptor beta chains from one sample, sequenced in a study of early T cells in non-severe SARS-CoV-2 infection. TCRdb re-called the 5' RACE reads with MiXCR, one entry per CDR3 protein. In the table there are 30,000 to 40,000 distinct CDR3 sequences, roughly 6.8% of which are singletons. The source was whole blood, collected at baseline. These receptors came from an adult who was a healthcare worker with PCR-confirmed SARS-CoV-2 infection or an uninfected control (not recorded which). The CDR3 runs from the conserved cysteine through the conserved F or W. The D gene is left open where the match is weak. Clone size is given for some rows only: seen once, a few or many times, or a class if the clone is expanded.

CDR3 DNA: TGTGCCATCAGTGAAAAGAACAATCTAGTCACAGATACGCAGTATTTT
CDR3 protein: CAISEKNNLVTDTQYF
J gene: TRBJ2-3
D gene: NA
V gene: TRBV10-3
clone size: NA

CDR3 DNA: TGTGCTAGCAGCGGGAGGGCCCATGAGCAGTTCTTC
CDR3 protein: CASSGRAHEQFF
J gene: TRBJ2-1
D gene: TRBD2
V gene: TRBV12-5
clone size: many

CDR3 DNA: TGTGCCAGCAGGCCACAGGGTAGTAAAAACACTGAAGCTTTCTTT
CDR3 protein: CASRPQGSKNTEAFF
J gene: TRBJ1-1
D gene: NA
V gene: TRBV6-6
clone size: few

CDR3 DNA: TGTGCCAGCAGCTTATATCGGACAGGGGTCTACGAGCAGTACTTC
CDR3 protein: CASSLYRTGVYEQYF
J gene: TRBJ2-7
D gene: TRBD1
V gene: TRBV11-2
clone size: NA

CDR3 DNA: TGTGCCAGCAGACAGGGGCACGTCCTGACTTTC
CDR3 protein: CASRQGHVLTF
J gene: TRBJ2-6
D gene: TRBD1
V gene: TRBV6-2/TRBV6-3
clone size: NA

CDR3 DNA: TGTGCCAGCAGCGTAGGTCCAGGGAGCACCTACGAGCAGTACTTC
CDR3 protein: CASSVGPGSTYEQYF
J gene: TRBJ2-7
D gene: NA
V gene: TRBV9
clone size: NA

CDR3 DNA: TGCGCCAGTGCCAATAGCGGCAGCTCCTACGAGCAGTACTTC
CDR3 protein: CASANSGSSYEQYF
J gene: TRBJ2-7
D gene: NA
V gene: TRBV5-1
clone size: many

CDR3 DNA: TGTGCCTGGAGAAAACCGGGACAGGTTAACAATGAGCAGTTCTTC
CDR3 protein: CAWRKPGQVNNEQFF
J gene: TRBJ2-1
D gene: TRBD1
V gene: TRBV30
clone size: many

CDR3 DNA: TGTGCCAGCAGCCAGTCCCACACTGAAGCTTTCTTT
CDR3 protein: CASSQSHTEAFF
J gene: TRBJ1-1
D gene: NA
V gene: TRBV3-1
clone size: NA

CDR3 DNA: TGCAGTGCTTACGATTACCAGGGGGGAGAAGGCTACACCTTC
CDR3 protein: CSAYDYQGGEGYTF
J gene: TRBJ1-2
D gene: TRBD1
V gene: TRBV20-1
clone size: many

CDR3 DNA: TGTGCCAGCAGTTACTCGAGCCCGGGGAGGACGGGCTACACCTTC
CDR3 protein: CASSYSSPGRTGYTF
J gene: TRBJ1-2
D gene: NA
V gene: TRBV6-5
clone size: many

CDR3 DNA: TGTGCCAGCAGTTTGGGGGGACAGGGAAATTCACCCCTCCACTTT
CDR3 protein: CASSLGGQGNSPLHF
J gene: TRBJ1-6
D gene: TRBD1
V gene: TRBV12-3/TRBV12-4
clone size: few

CDR3 DNA: TGTGCCAGCAGTGACTGGGGGGGGACTCAGCCCCAGCATTTT
CDR3 protein: CASSDWGGTQPQHF
J gene: TRBJ1-5
D gene: NA
V gene: TRBV6-1
clone size: many

CDR3 DNA: TGTGCCAGCAGTTCTAACACCCCCTCTGGGGCCAACGTCCTGACTTTC
CDR3 protein: CASSSNTPSGANVLTF
J gene: TRBJ2-6
D gene: NA
V gene: TRBV12-3/TRBV12-4
clone size: few

CDR3 DNA: TGTGCCAGCAGCCCGGGAAGTGGGCGCCAAGAGACCCAGTACTTC
CDR3 protein: CASSPGSGRQETQYF
J gene: TRBJ2-5
D gene: NA
V gene: TRBV7-3
clone size: medium-sized

CDR3 DNA: TGCAGTGCACGACCAGGACTAGCGGGAGTATTAAGCACAGATACGCAGTATTTT
CDR3 protein: CSARPGLAGVLSTDTQYF
J gene: TRBJ2-3
D gene: TRBD2
V gene: TRBV20-1
clone size: NA

CDR3 DNA: TGTGCCAGCAGTTGGTCGGGATACAATGAGCAGTTCTTC
CDR3 protein: CASSWSGYNEQFF
J gene: TRBJ2-1
D gene: NA
V gene: TRBV27
clone size: NA

CDR3 DNA: TGTGCCTGGGGACTTCTAAATGAGCAGTTCTTC
CDR3 protein: CAWGLLNEQFF
J gene: TRBJ2-1
D gene: NA
V gene: TRBV30
clone size: few

CDR3 DNA: TGTGCCATCAGGTATAGGGACGACACTGAAGCTTTCTTT
CDR3 protein: CAIRYRDDTEAFF
J gene: TRBJ1-1
D gene: NA
V gene: TRBV10-3
clone size: NA

CDR3 DNA: TGTGCCAGCTCACCCCTGGTTGTAACCCGATCTGGAAACACCATATATTTT
CDR3 protein: CASSPLVVTRSGNTIYF
J gene: TRBJ1-3
D gene: NA
V gene: TRBV18
clone size: many

CDR3 DNA: TGTGCCAGCAGTTTCTCCGGGGGGAGTCCTTTGAACACTGAAGCTTTCTTT
CDR3 protein: CASSFSGGSPLNTEAFF
J gene: TRBJ1-1
D gene: NA
V gene: TRBV6-2/TRBV6-3
clone size: NA

CDR3 DNA: TGTGCCAGCAGCATTACAGGGAACACTGAAGCTTTCTTT
CDR3 protein: CASSITGNTEAFF
J gene: TRBJ1-1
D gene: NA
V gene: TRBV6-6
clone size: many

CDR3 DNA: TGCAGTGCTCTACCCGAAGGGGGTGCCTACAATGAGCAGTTCTTC
CDR3 protein: CSALPEGGAYNEQFF
J gene: TRBJ2-1
D gene: NA
V gene: TRBV20-1
clone size: many

CDR3 DNA: TGTGCCAGCAGTTCTAACAGGGGGCGAATGTTTTTT
CDR3 protein: CASSSNRGRMFF
J gene: TRBJ1-4
D gene: TRBD1
V gene: TRBV12-3/TRBV12-4
clone size: few

CDR3 DNA: TGTGCCAGCAGTATCGGGGCTAGCGGGAGCTACAATGAGCAGTTCTTC
CDR3 protein: CASSIGASGSYNEQFF
J gene: TRBJ2-1
D gene: TRBD2
V gene: TRBV7-6
clone size: NA

CDR3 DNA: TGTGCCAGCAGCTCCCCAGGGGCAGAGTACAATGAGCAGTTCTTC
CDR3 protein: CASSSPGAEYNEQFF
J gene: TRBJ2-1
D gene: NA
V gene: TRBV7-3
clone size: many

CDR3 DNA: TGTGCCAGCAGACATAAAGAGCGTGGCTGGGAGACCCAGTACTTC
CDR3 protein: CASRHKERGWETQYF
J gene: TRBJ2-5
D gene: NA
V gene: TRBV3-1
clone size: few

CDR3 DNA: TGTGCCAGCAGCCCCAGACAGGCCGGAGCCAACGTCCTGACTTTC
CDR3 protein: CASSPRQAGANVLTF
J gene: TRBJ2-6
D gene: NA
V gene: TRBV7-3
clone size: many

CDR3 DNA: TGTGCCAGCAGCCCCGGACAGGGGCTAGAGACCCAGTACTTC
CDR3 protein: CASSPGQGLETQYF
J gene: TRBJ2-5
D gene: TRBD1
V gene: TRBV14
clone size: few

CDR3 DNA: TGTGCCAGCAGCTCGGCTAGCGGGAGTGCGCAGTATTTT
CDR3 protein: CASSSASGSAQYF
J gene: TRBJ2-3
D gene: TRBD2
V gene: TRBV11-3
clone size: NA

CDR3 DNA: TGCAGCGTTGAAGGGTCCCAGGACAGCCCCCGCACAGATACGCAGTATTTT
CDR3 protein: CSVEGSQDSPRTDTQYF
J gene: TRBJ2-3
D gene: NA
V gene: TRBV29-1
clone size: NA

CDR3 DNA: TGTGCCAGCAGCCGTTTGGGGGGACAGGGCACTGGGGCCAACGTCCTGACTTTC
CDR3 protein: CASSRLGGQGTGANVLTF
J gene: TRBJ2-6
D gene: TRBD1
V gene: TRBV28
clone size: few

CDR3 DNA: TGTGCCACCAGTGATTTCGGACTAGCGGGAGCCGAGCAGTTCTTC
CDR3 protein: CATSDFGLAGAEQFF
J gene: TRBJ2-1
D gene: TRBD2
V gene: TRBV24-1
clone size: many

CDR3 DNA: TGTGCCAGCAGCCAACTTCGGACTAGCGGGAGGCCCTACGAGCAGTACTTC
CDR3 protein: CASSQLRTSGRPYEQYF
J gene: TRBJ2-7
D gene: TRBD2
V gene: TRBV7-9
clone size: NA

CDR3 DNA: TGCGCCAGCAGCTTGAGATTTGGGGGCCTACCGCTGGGCGAGCAGTACTTC
CDR3 protein: CASSLRFGGLPLGEQYF
J gene: TRBJ2-7
D gene: NA
V gene: TRBV5-1
clone size: many

CDR3 DNA: TGTGCCAGCAGCCAATCCACCTCTAGCGGGAGGGATGGAAAGGAGCAGTTCTTC
CDR3 protein: CASSQSTSSGRDGKEQFF
J gene: TRBJ2-1
D gene: TRBD2
V gene: TRBV3-1
clone size: many

CDR3 DNA: TGCAGTGCTAGGCGACAGCCACTACGCGAGCAGTACTTC
CDR3 protein: CSARRQPLREQYF
J gene: TRBJ2-7
D gene: NA
V gene: TRBV20-1
clone size: NA

CDR3 DNA: TGTGCCAGCTCACTTCGGACAGGATCGAGGACCGGGGAGCTGTTTTTT
CDR3 protein: CASSLRTGSRTGELFF
J gene: TRBJ2-2
D gene: TRBD1
V gene: TRBV18
clone size: NA

CDR3 DNA: TGTGCCAGCAGCCAAGAGATTAGTACTCCCTACGAGCAGTACTTC
CDR3 protein: CASSQEISTPYEQYF
J gene: TRBJ2-7
D gene: NA
V gene: TRBV4-2
clone size: NA

CDR3 DNA: TGTGCCAGCAGCTTAGGGCTAGCGGAGACCCAGTACTTC
CDR3 protein: CASSLGLAETQYF
J gene: TRBJ2-5
D gene: NA
V gene: TRBV7-8
clone size: NA

CDR3 DNA: TGTGCCATCACCCCGGGACAGGGGGTAACCTACGAGCAGTACTTC
CDR3 protein: CAITPGQGVTYEQYF
J gene: TRBJ2-7
D gene: TRBD1
V gene: TRBV10-3
clone size: many

CDR3 DNA: TGTGCCAGCCGCATCGCGACAGTCTCTGATTCACCCCTCCACTTT
CDR3 protein: CASRIATVSDSPLHF
J gene: TRBJ1-6
D gene: NA
V gene: TRBV6-5
clone size: NA

CDR3 DNA: TGTGCCAGCAGAAATCAGGGGGTTGGGGGCAAAAACATTCAGTACTTC
CDR3 protein: CASRNQGVGGKNIQYF
J gene: TRBJ2-4
D gene: TRBD1
V gene: TRBV28
clone size: NA

CDR3 DNA: TGCAGTCCGATTAACTGGAGCCAAGAGACCCAGTACTTC
CDR3 protein: CSPINWSQETQYF
J gene: TRBJ2-5
D gene: NA
V gene: TRBV20-1
clone size: NA

CDR3 DNA: TGTGCCATCACCGCCGGGACTAGACCTTACGAGCAGTACTTC
CDR3 protein: CAITAGTRPYEQYF
J gene: TRBJ2-7
D gene: TRBD2
V gene: TRBV10-3
clone size: NA

CDR3 DNA: TGTGCCTGTCAGGGACAGGGGGCCGGGGAGCTGTTTTTT
CDR3 protein: CACQGQGAGELFF
J gene: TRBJ2-2
D gene: TRBD1
V gene: TRBV30
clone size: NA

CDR3 DNA: TGTGCCAGCAGCCAAGATTCCGGACTCCCCGGGGGTGAGCAGTTCTTC
CDR3 protein: CASSQDSGLPGGEQFF
J gene: TRBJ2-1
D gene: NA
V gene: TRBV4-2
clone size: NA

CDR3 DNA: TGTGCCAGCAGTTACTTTCCGGGACGGCTTGACGAGCAGTACTTC
CDR3 protein: CASSYFPGRLDEQYF
J gene: TRBJ2-7
D gene: NA
V gene: TRBV6-5
clone size: NA

CDR3 DNA: TGCGCCAGCAGCCAGGGTCCGGGACAGGGGCGTTCACCCCTCCACTTT
CDR3 protein: CASSQGPGQGRSPLHF
J gene: TRBJ1-6
D gene: TRBD1
V gene: TRBV4-1
clone size: few

CDR3 DNA: TGTGCCAGCAGCTTGGGGCTAGCTTCCTACAATGAGCAGTTCTTC
CDR3 protein: CASSLGLASYNEQFF
J gene: TRBJ2-1
D gene: NA
V gene: TRBV27
clone size: NA

CDR3 DNA: TGCGCCAGCAGCTACGGCTCCCTTGGGAATGAGCAGTTCTTC
CDR3 protein: CASSYGSLGNEQFF
J gene: TRBJ2-1
D gene: NA
V gene: TRBV5-1
clone size: NA

CDR3 DNA: TGTGCCAGCTCACGCCCCGGGCGCCCAGATACGCAGTATTTT
CDR3 protein: CASSRPGRPDTQYF
J gene: TRBJ2-3
D gene: NA
V gene: TRBV18
clone size: many

CDR3 DNA: TGTGCCAGCAGTTACTTCGGGGACGAGCAGTACTTC
CDR3 protein: CASSYFGDEQYF
J gene: TRBJ2-7
D gene: NA
V gene: TRBV6-2/TRBV6-3
clone size: many